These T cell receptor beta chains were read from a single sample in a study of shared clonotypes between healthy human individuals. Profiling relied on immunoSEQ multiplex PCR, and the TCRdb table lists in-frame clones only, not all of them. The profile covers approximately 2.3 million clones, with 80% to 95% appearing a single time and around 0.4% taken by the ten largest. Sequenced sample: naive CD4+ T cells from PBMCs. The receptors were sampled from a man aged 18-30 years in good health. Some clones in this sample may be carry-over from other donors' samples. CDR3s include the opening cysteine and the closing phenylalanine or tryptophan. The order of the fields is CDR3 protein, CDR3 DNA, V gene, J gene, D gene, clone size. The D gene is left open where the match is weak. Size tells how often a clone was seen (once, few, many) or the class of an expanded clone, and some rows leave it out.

CASSPLGTNYGYTF,TGTGCCAGCAGCCCTCTTGGGACTAACTATGGCTACACCTTC,TRBV9,TRBJ1-2,.,.
CAWSVTRGTEPQHF,TGTGCCTGGAGCGTTACCAGGGGAACGGAGCCCCAGCATTTT,TRBV30,TRBJ1-5,.,few
CASSRGRVSDSYEQYF,TGTGCCAGCTCCCGGGGTCGGGTGTCTGACTCCTACGAGCAGTACTTC,TRBV18,TRBJ2-7,.,.
CASSPDRAVRGYTF,TGTGCCAGCAGCCCGGACAGGGCGGTTCGGGGCTACACCTTC,TRBV6-5,TRBJ1-2,TRBD1,.
CASSYPGLAGEQTQYF,TGTGCCAGCAGTTACCCGGGACTAGCGGGAGAGCAGACCCAGTACTTC,TRBV6-6,TRBJ2-5,TRBD2,.
CASSYRTGFSPLHF,TGTGCCAGCAGTTACAGGACAGGGTTTTCACCCCTCCACTTT,TRBV6-5,TRBJ1-6,TRBD1,.
CASSSRAVGGYTF,TGTGCCAGCAGTTCCAGGGCAGTTGGCGGCTACACCTTC,TRBV5-4,TRBJ1-2,.,.
CASSVVGGANVLTF,TGTGCCAGCAGCGTAGTTGGTGGGGCCAACGTCCTGACTTTC,TRBV9,TRBJ2-6,.,once
CASSGRDGETQYF,TGCGCCAGCAGCGGGCGAGACGGGGAGACCCAGTACTTC,TRBV5-1,TRBJ2-5,.,.
CASSSPGQGTEAFF,TGTGCCAGCAGTTCGCCGGGACAGGGCACTGAAGCTTTCTTT,TRBV28,TRBJ1-1,TRBD1,.
CASGLVTRAGLDTDTQYF,TGTGCTAGTGGTTTGGTAACAAGGGCGGGGCTAGACACAGATACGCAGTATTTT,TRBV12-5,TRBJ2-3,.,.
CAWSGAAGGYNEQFF,TGTGCCTGGAGTGGAGCGGCGGGAGGGTACAATGAGCAGTTCTTC,TRBV30,TRBJ2-1,TRBD2,once
CASSSGTGTGSHEQYF,TGCGCCAGCAGCTCCGGAACCGGGACAGGGAGCCACGAGCAGTACTTC,TRBV5-1,TRBJ2-7,TRBD1,.
CASSLPAGDTGNTIYF,TGCGCCAGCAGCCTACCGGCAGGGGATACTGGAAACACCATATATTTT,TRBV5-1,TRBJ1-3,.,.
CASSLLRGQGGLDLLYEQYF,TGTGCCAGCAGTTTATTACGGGGACAGGGCGGACTAGACCTCCTCTACGAGCAGTACTTC,TRBV28,TRBJ2-7,TRBD1,.
CASSTTPGQGIEQYF,TGTGCCAGCAGCACTACGCCGGGACAGGGGATCGAGCAGTACTTC,TRBV28,TRBJ2-7,TRBD1,.
CASSRDRAEAFF,TGTGCCAGTAGCCGAGACAGGGCTGAAGCTTTCTTT,TRBV19,TRBJ1-1,TRBD1,.
CASSYIGDTQYF,TGTGCCAGCAGTTATATAGGAGATACGCAGTATTTT,TRBV6-5,TRBJ2-3,.,.
CATIRTGAKGNEQFF,TGTGCCACAATACGGACAGGGGCGAAAGGCAATGAGCAGTTCTTC,TRBV6-5,TRBJ2-1,TRBD1,.
CASSDMTGNSYEQYF,TGTGCCAGCAGCGATATGACAGGGAACTCCTACGAGCAGTACTTC,TRBV28,TRBJ2-7,TRBD1,.
CASSEEGTGEQFF,TGTGCCAGCAGCGAGGAGGGCACTGGGGAGCAGTTCTTC,TRBV7-2,TRBJ2-1,.,once
CASGGAGLHEQYF,TGTGCCAGCGGAGGGGCAGGGTTACACGAGCAGTACTTC,TRBV6-1,TRBJ2-7,.,.
CASSLFGTEAFF,TGTGCCAGCAGTTTATTCGGGACTGAAGCTTTCTTT,TRBV28,TRBJ1-1,.,.
CASSLVSFGRGFRETQYF,TGTGCCAGCAGCTTAGTGTCGTTCGGCAGAGGCTTTCGAGAGACCCAGTACTTC,TRBV7-2,TRBJ2-5,.,.
CASSWPGERYEQYF,TGTGCCAGCAGTTGGCCGGGAGAAAGATACGAGCAGTACTTC,TRBV7-2,TRBJ2-7,.,.
CASSQSSNQPQHF,TGTGCCAGCTCCCAAAGTAGCAATCAGCCCCAGCATTTT,TRBV11-2,TRBJ1-5,.,.
CASSLGGRTDTQYF,TGTGCCAGCAGCTTGGGCGGGAGGACAGATACGCAGTATTTT,TRBV7-3,TRBJ2-3,TRBD2,.
CASSPGLAGGRLSVIYEQYF,TGCGCCAGCAGCCCCGGACTAGCGGGAGGGCGGTTATCAGTTATTTACGAGCAGTACTTC,TRBV5-1,TRBJ2-7,TRBD2,.
CASSPRVNYGYTF,TGTGCCAGCAGCCCCAGGGTCAACTATGGCTACACCTTC,TRBV7-2,TRBJ1-2,.,.
CASRGLARGVSYEQYF,TGTGCCAGCAGGGGACTAGCGAGGGGGGTTTCCTACGAGCAGTACTTC,TRBV28,TRBJ2-7,TRBD2,.
CASSGGHYEQYF,TGTGCCAGCTCTGGGGGGCACTACGAGCAGTACTTC,TRBV28,TRBJ2-7,.,.
CASRGLAGAKNIQYF,TGTGCCAGCCGGGGACTAGCGGGAGCCAAAAACATTCAGTACTTC,TRBV6-1,TRBJ2-4,TRBD2,few
CASSPGGADEQYF,TGTGCCAGCAGTCCCGGAGGGGCGGACGAGCAGTACTTC,TRBV28,TRBJ2-7,.,.
CSASAKTQYF,TGCAGTGCTAGCGCGAAAACGCAGTATTTT,TRBV20-1,TRBJ2-3,.,.
CASSFSLHPQETQYF,TGTGCCAGCAGCTTTTCCTTGCACCCGCAAGAGACCCAGTACTTC,TRBV5-4,TRBJ2-5,.,.
CASSSPDSEQFF,TGCGCCAGCAGCTCCCCTGATAGTGAGCAGTTCTTC,TRBV5-1,TRBJ2-1,.,.
CSAVGAARGEKLFF,TGCAGCGCTGTAGGGGCAGCCCGTGGAGAAAAACTGTTTTTT,TRBV29-1,TRBJ1-4,.,.
CASSPRELTYEQYF,TGTGCCAGCAGCCCCCGGGAGTTAACCTACGAGCAGTACTTC,TRBV9,TRBJ2-7,.,.
CAWSVPAFTQYF,TGTGCCTGGAGTGTACCCGCATTCACGCAGTATTTT,TRBV30,TRBJ2-3,.,once
CASSPREGAGGANVLTF,TGTGCCAGCAGCCCCAGAGAGGGGGCGGGTGGGGCCAACGTCCTGACTTTC,TRBV28,TRBJ2-6,TRBD1,.
CASRADRGTYEQYF,TGTGCCAGTAGGGCGGACAGGGGGACCTACGAGCAGTACTTC,TRBV19,TRBJ2-7,TRBD1,.
CASSLFNEQFF,TGTGCCAGCAGCCTATTCAATGAGCAGTTCTTC,TRBV7-9,TRBJ2-1,.,once
CASETSGNDEQFF,TGTGCCAGCGAGACTAGCGGGAACGATGAGCAGTTCTTC,TRBV28,TRBJ2-1,TRBD2,.
CASSQGGLYEQYF,TGCGCCAGCAGTCAGGGGGGCTTATACGAGCAGTACTTC,TRBV5-1,TRBJ2-7,.,.
CASSPLTAANTGELFF,TGCGCCAGCAGCCCCCTCACGGCAGCGAACACCGGGGAGCTGTTTTTT,TRBV5-1,TRBJ2-2,.,.
CASSLSGIRGGELFF,TGTGCCAGCAGTTTATCAGGAATCCGTGGCGGGGAGCTGTTTTTT,TRBV27,TRBJ2-2,.,.
CASSVLAGEMWEQYF,TGTGCCAGCAGCGTTTTAGCGGGAGAAATGTGGGAGCAGTACTTC,TRBV9,TRBJ2-7,TRBD2,once
CAWIAANTGELFF,TGTGCCTGGATAGCAGCGAACACCGGGGAGCTGTTTTTT,TRBV30,TRBJ2-2,.,.
CAWSRQNAQETQYF,TGTGCCTGGAGCCGGCAGAACGCCCAAGAGACCCAGTACTTC,TRBV30,TRBJ2-5,.,once
CASSTTGTQAYTQYF,TGTGCCAGCAGCACCACCGGGACCCAAGCGTATACGCAGTATTTT,TRBV27,TRBJ2-3,.,.
CASSPQGDRTGELFF,TGTGCCAGCTCACCACAGGGAGACCGGACCGGGGAGCTGTTTTTT,TRBV18,TRBJ2-2,.,.
CASRVGHEAFF,TGCGCCAGCCGCGTGGGTCATGAAGCTTTCTTT,TRBV5-1,TRBJ1-1,.,.
CASSPWTSGGTPYEQYF,TGTGCCAGCTCACCCTGGACTAGCGGGGGTACCCCCTACGAGCAGTACTTC,TRBV18,TRBJ2-7,TRBD2,.
CASSSDRVETSTEAFF,TGTGCCAGCAGTTCGGACAGGGTTGAGACGAGCACTGAAGCTTTCTTT,TRBV6-5,TRBJ1-1,TRBD1,.
CASSRGLPGADTQYF,TGTGCCAGCAGTAGGGGACTCCCGGGTGCAGATACGCAGTATTTT,TRBV6-5,TRBJ2-3,.,once
CASSYPGRGETEAFF,TGTGCCAGCAGTTACCCCGGCAGGGGAGAAACTGAAGCTTTCTTT,TRBV6-5,TRBJ1-1,.,.
CASSLTSGRTLLNEQFF,TGTGCCAGCAGTCTAACTAGCGGGAGAACCCTATTGAATGAGCAGTTCTTC,TRBV27,TRBJ2-1,TRBD2,once
CASSVPGRGNTIYF,TGTGCCAGCAGTGTCCCGGGACGTGGAAACACCATATATTTT,TRBV6-1,TRBJ1-3,.,.